Below, 24 T cell receptor beta chains from the same sample are listed, as sequenced in a study of siplizumab effects on memory and regulatory T cells. Profiling relied on immunoSEQ multiplex PCR, and the TCRdb table lists in-frame clones only, not all of them. The sample has some 97,000 clones, approximately 94% seen once. The sequencing input was non-Treg CD4+ T cells sorted from blood. The source is a human donor in good health.

This chain connects TRBV19 to TRBJ2-1, with D perhaps TRBD2 (6 bases). CDR1 and CDR2 from the germline V gene are LNHDA and SQIVND (reference sequence). Trimming removed 7 bases at V and 8 bases at J, with 18 bases between. The CDR3 runs to 14 residues. CDR3 nucleotide sequence: TGTGCCAGTAACATGGGGGGAAAGGGACATGAGCAGTTCTTC. This gives the protein CASNMGGKGHEQFF.

V usage is TRBV28 and J usage is TRBJ1-3, with D hard to call. This CDR3 is built from 14 residues. Germline V gene sequence: CDR1 MDHEN, CDR2 SYDVKM. V was clipped by 2 bases and J by 3 bases, with 8 bases between them. The CDR3 DNA follows: TGTGCCAGCAGTTTAGGGTGGAGTGGAAACACCATATATTTT. The encoded protein is CASSLGWSGNTIYF.

This clone appeared once. The CDR3 loop is CASSPVEYEQYF. CDR3 DNA: TGTGCCAGCTCACCGGTGGAGTACGAGCAGTACTTC. The chain carries TRBV18 and TRBJ2-7; no firm D call. The length of the CDR3 is 12 residues. The V end was cut by 3 bases, the J end by 4 bases, with 7 bases between. Per the germline V gene, CDR1 is KGHSH and CDR2 is LQKENI.

The chain uses TRBV7-8 and TRBJ2-7, with a possible D match to TRBD1 (5 bases). Germline V gene sequence: CDR1 SGHVS, CDR2 FQNEAQ. CDR3 length: 14 residues. Trimming shortened V by 1 base and J by 4 bases, and 11 bases separated the two germline ends. CDR3 nucleotide sequence: TGTGCCAGCAGCTTAGAGGGTCAGGGTTACGAGCAGTACTTC. This encodes CASSLEGQGYEQYF.

The genes are TRBV5-5 and TRBJ2-7; D call uncertain. V lost 7 bases, J lost 0 bases, and 14 bases lay in between. Germline assignment: CDR1 SGHKS and CDR2 YYEKEE (reference sequence). This CDR3 region has 14 residues. CDR3 residues: CASGWGQSSYEQYF. The CDR3 DNA reads as TGTGCCAGCGGCTGGGGTCAGAGCTCCTACGAGCAGTACTTC.

The chain recombines TRBV14 with TRBJ1-1; 7 bases are shared with TRBD1. This CDR3 spans 17 amino acids. V shed 1 base and J 1 base; nucleotides not matched to a gene: 9. Per the germline V gene, CDR1 is SGHDN and CDR2 is FVKESK. The chain's CDR3 is CASSQGPPQGTNTEAFF. The CDR3 DNA reads TGTGCCAGCAGCCAAGGCCCCCCACAGGGGACGAACACTGAAGCTTTCTTT.

The chain recombines TRBV6-5 with TRBJ2-1; D may be TRBD1 (6 bases). V shed 5 bases and J shed 6 bases, with 17 bases lying between them. Germline V lookup: CDR1 MNHEY, CDR2 SVGAGI. The length of the CDR3 is 15 residues. The CDR3 loop is CASSLSGQTFNEQFF. In DNA form, the CDR3 reads TGTGCCAGCAGTCTTTCCGGACAGACCTTCAATGAGCAGTTCTTC.

The chain is built from TRBV2 and TRBJ1-2; D possibly corresponds to TRBD1 (6 bases). The CDR3 extends over 13 amino acids. CDR1 SNHLY and CDR2 FYNNEI come from the germline V gene. V lost 9 bases, J lost 6 bases, and 17 bases lay in between. The CDR3 region is CASRSRGLNGYTF. The CDR3 nucleotides read TGTGCCAGTAGGAGTCGGGGGCTCAATGGCTACACCTTC.

The chain joins TRBV6-6 to TRBJ2-7; 11 positions agree with TRBD1. The CDR3 runs 16 residues. Germline lookup yields CDR1 MNHNY and CDR2 SVGAGI (reference sequence). J was trimmed by 2 bases and V by 2 bases; bases with no gene match: 5. CDR3 residues: CASSYGLGQGAYEQYF. The CDR3 DNA reads as TGTGCCAGCAGTTACGGACTGGGACAGGGGGCCTACGAGCAGTACTTC.

V gene TRBV9 combines with J gene TRBJ2-2; D is perhaps TRBD2 (6 bases). The germline V gene encodes CDR1 SGDLS and CDR2 YYNGEE. The CDR3 contains 12 residues. V lost 3 bases and J 7 bases, leaving 7 bases between the germline ends. DNA for the CDR3: TGTGCCAGCAGCGGGAGGGACGGGGAGCTGTTTTTT. Translation gives CASSGRDGELFF.

This clone was found once. The germline gene is not matched at one end of the junction; a read error may be the cause. The J gene is TRBJ1-2, the V gene TRBV10-3, with D unclear. In germline, CDR1 is ENHRY, CDR2 SYGVKD. The CDR3 covers 11 residues. The CDR3 sequence: CAISPGDRTAF. The CDR3 bases are TGTGCCATCAGTCCCGGGGATCGTACAGCCTTC.

This chain links TRBV5-6 with TRBJ2-1; the match to TRBD2 covers 7 bases. V gave up 2 bases and J gave up 5 bases; unmatched junction bases: 4. Germline V gene lookup returns CDR1 SGHDT and CDR2 YYEEEE. The CDR3 length is 14 residues. The CDR3 loop reads CASSFGLADNEQFF. CDR3 in DNA: TGTGCCAGCAGCTTCGGCCTAGCGGACAATGAGCAGTTCTTC.

The chain joins TRBV5-1 to TRBJ2-2; D is possibly TRBD1 (6 bases). V gave up 4 bases and J gave up 3 bases, with 10 bases separating them. In germline, CDR1 is SGHRS, CDR2 YFSETQ. The CDR3 is made up of 14 amino acids. CDR3 coding DNA: TGCGCCAGCAGCGGCCGGACAGACACCGGGGAGCTGTTTTTT. Protein sequence: CASSGRTDTGELFF.

The chain uses TRBV30 and TRBJ2-7, with a tentative D call TRBD2 (6 bases). The CDR3 sequence is 13 residues long. V was shortened by 0 bases and J by 5 bases, with 11 bases between the two germline ends. CDR1 and CDR2 from the germline V gene are GTSNPN and SVGIG (reference sequence). The chain's CDR3 is CAWSVGGADEQYF. DNA for the CDR3: TGTGCCTGGAGTGTTGGAGGGGCCGACGAGCAGTACTTC.

The chain links TRBV6-1 to TRBJ1-5, with D possibly TRBD1 on 5 matching bases. Looked up from germline, CDR1 is MNHNS and CDR2 is SASEGT. The CDR3 is 14 residues long. Trimming cost V 4 bases and J 7 bases, with 14 bases left between them. DNA of the CDR3: TGTGCCAGCAGTGGGCAGGGTTCAGGGCAGCCCCAGCATTTT. It specifies CASSGQGSGQPQHF.

This rearrangement joins TRBV6-6 to TRBJ2-1, with a tentative D call TRBD1 (5 bases). This CDR3 contains 15 residues. Germline V lookup: CDR1 MNHNY, CDR2 SVGAGI (reference sequence). Between the trimmed V and J ends, which lost 5 bases and 5 bases, there was a span of 16 bases. CDR3 sequence: CASSRAEDINNEQFF. For the CDR3, the DNA is TGTGCCAGCAGTAGGGCCGAGGACATCAACAATGAGCAGTTCTTC.

The V and J genes are TRBV7-9 and TRBJ2-7; D is ambiguous. CDR3 size: 17 residues. Germline-derived CDR1 and CDR2 are SEHNR and FQNEAQ (reference sequence). V was shortened by 0 bases and J by 3 bases, with 18 bases between the two germline ends. The CDR3: CASSLAPPFGKGYEQYF. The CDR3 nucleotides are TGTGCCAGCAGCTTAGCCCCCCCATTTGGGAAGGGCTACGAGCAGTACTTC.

The rearrangement links TRBV29-1 to TRBJ2-2, with D possibly being TRBD2 (6 bases). The V gene lost 7 bases and the J gene lost 5 bases, with 17 bases spanning the gap. Germline V gives CDR1 SQVTM, CDR2 ANQGSEA. The CDR3 contains 14 residues. CDR3 bases: TGCAGCGCAAAATTGGGGGGTGCTACCGGGGAGCTGTTTTTT. It is translated as CSAKLGGATGELFF.

This clone was counted once. The rearrangement joins TRBV5-5 to TRBJ1-1; 9 positions agree with TRBD1. This CDR3 region has 16 residues. V shed 3 bases, J shed 4 bases, and the junction held 10 bases outside the gene matches. CDR1 is SGHKS and CDR2 is YYEKEE in the germline V gene (reference sequence). The CDR3 sequence is CASSSLGGQGSTEAFF. CDR3 bases: TGTGCCAGCAGCTCCCTAGGAGGACAGGGGAGCACTGAAGCTTTCTTT. Together with reference TRBV5-5 and TRBJ1-1, the CDR3 gives the full variable domain: DAGVTQSPTHLIKTRGQQVTLRCSPISGHKSVSWYQQVLGQGPQFIFQYYEKEERGRGNFPDRFSARQFPNYSSELNVNALLLGDSALYLCASSSLGGQGSTEAFFGQGTRLTVV.

The chain uses TRBV11-2 and TRBJ1-3, with D hard to call. The length of the CDR3 is 17 residues. V was cut by 2 bases and J by 1 base, with 15 bases left in between. Looked up from germline, CDR1 is SGHAT and CDR2 is FQNNGV. As DNA, the CDR3 is TGTGCCAGCAGCTTATTAAGGTTAGGGATGTCTGGAAACACCATATATTTT. Amino acids: CASSLLRLGMSGNTIYF.

J is TRBJ2-7 and V is TRBV5-1; 14 bases line up with TRBD2. With 2 bases clipped from V and 0 bases from J, the junction kept 4 bases outside the gene matches. The CDR3 has 17 amino acids. CDR1 is SGHRS, CDR2 YFSETQ, per germline. The CDR3 DNA reads as TGCGCCAGCAGCTTAGGGACTAGCGGGAGTAGCTCCTACGAGCAGTACTTC. Its protein is CASSLGTSGSSSYEQYF.

The chain combines TRBV2 with TRBJ2-7; TRBD2 is a possible D gene (6 bases). Germline CDR1 and CDR2: SNHLY and FYNNEI. The length of the CDR3 is 14 residues. V was cut by 4 bases and J by 4 bases, with 14 bases left in between. Here the CDR3 reads CASSAIQGGYEQYF. The CDR3 bases are TGTGCCAGCAGTGCGATCCAGGGAGGTTACGAGCAGTACTTC.

To note about this clone: Different DNA sequences within this sample yield the same CDR3. CDR3 in DNA: TGTGCCAGCAGTCTCAGGGAAACCCAGTACTTC. Its translation is CASSLRETQYF. The chain is built from TRBV28 and TRBJ2-5, with a tentative D call TRBD1 (5 bases). Germline V gene sequence: CDR1 MDHEN, CDR2 SYDVKM. The V end lost 5 bases, the J end lost 8 bases, and 9 bases lay between the germline ends. The CDR3 has 11 amino acids.

The gene calls are TRBV7-9 and TRBJ2-1; 8 bases are shared with TRBD2. V was pared by 5 bases and J by 5 bases, with 5 bases of the junction left unmatched. Per germline, CDR1 SEHNR and CDR2 FQNEAQ (reference sequence). This CDR3 contains 14 residues. The CDR3 here is CASSRLASNNEQFF. CDR3 coding DNA: TGTGCCAGCAGCCGACTAGCGAGCAACAATGAGCAGTTCTTC.